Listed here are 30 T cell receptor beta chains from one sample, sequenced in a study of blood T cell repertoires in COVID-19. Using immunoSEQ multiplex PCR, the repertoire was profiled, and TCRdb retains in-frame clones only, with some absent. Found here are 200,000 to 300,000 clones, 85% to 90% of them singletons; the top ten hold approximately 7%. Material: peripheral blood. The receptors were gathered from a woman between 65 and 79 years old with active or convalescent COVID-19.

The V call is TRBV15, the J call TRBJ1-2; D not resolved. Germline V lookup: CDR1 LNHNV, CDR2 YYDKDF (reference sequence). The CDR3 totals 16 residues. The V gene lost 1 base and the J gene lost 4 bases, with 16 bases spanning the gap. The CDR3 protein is CATSRGPSRDTYGYTF. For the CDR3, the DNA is TGTGCCACCAGCAGAGGACCCTCCCGGGATACCTATGGCTACACCTTC.

In DNA form, the CDR3 reads TGTGCCAGCAGCCAGGGTCGGGACTATGGCTACACCTTC. Translated: CASSQGRDYGYTF. This rearrangement joins TRBV5-4 to TRBJ1-2, with a possible D match to TRBD1 (5 bases). Germline CDR1 is SGHNT and CDR2 is YYREEE (reference sequence). Trimming removed 4 bases at V and 3 bases at J, with 10 bases between. The CDR3 extends over 13 amino acids.

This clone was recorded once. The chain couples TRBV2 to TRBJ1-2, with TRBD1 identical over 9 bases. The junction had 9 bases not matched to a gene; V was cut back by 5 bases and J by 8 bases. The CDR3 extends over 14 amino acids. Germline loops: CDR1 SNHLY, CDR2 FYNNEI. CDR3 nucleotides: TGTGCCAGCAGTTATACAGGGGGCAGACGGGGCTACACCTTC. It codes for CASSYTGGRRGYTF.

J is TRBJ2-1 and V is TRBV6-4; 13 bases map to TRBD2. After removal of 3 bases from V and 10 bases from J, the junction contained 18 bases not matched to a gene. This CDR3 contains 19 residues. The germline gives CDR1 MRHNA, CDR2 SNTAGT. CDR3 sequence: CASSDLGSPGTSGVGEQFF. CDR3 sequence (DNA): TGTGCCAGCAGTGATCTGGGTAGCCCCGGGACTAGCGGGGTTGGAGAGCAGTTCTTC.

As DNA, the CDR3 is TGTGCCAGCAGCCTCCTAGCGGGGGGGCGCGAGGAGCAGTACTTC. This translates into CASSLLAGGREEQYF. This sequence joins TRBV3-1 (or the pseudogene TRBV3-2) and TRBJ2-7, with 12 bases identical to TRBD2. Unmatched junction bases numbered 8, after V lost 4 bases and J lost 7 bases. This CDR3 is built from 15 residues. Germline-derived CDR1 and CDR2 are LGHDT and YNNKEL (reference sequence).

For the CDR3, the DNA is TGTGCCAGTAGTATAGTGGACAGGTCCACAGATACGCAGTATTTT. Translating it yields CASSIVDRSTDTQYF. This chain uses TRBV19 with TRBJ2-3; 7 nucleotides agree with TRBD1. Germline CDR1 reads LNHDA; CDR2 reads SQIVND (reference sequence). V lost 1 base to trimming and J lost 2 bases; unmatched junction nucleotides: 3. CDR3 length: 15 residues.

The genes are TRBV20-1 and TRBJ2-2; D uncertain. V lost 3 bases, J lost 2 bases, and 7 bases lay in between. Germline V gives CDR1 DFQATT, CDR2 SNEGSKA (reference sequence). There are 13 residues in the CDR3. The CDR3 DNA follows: TGCAGTGCTAGTTTTCATAACACCGGGGAGCTGTTTTTT. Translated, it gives CSASFHNTGELFF.

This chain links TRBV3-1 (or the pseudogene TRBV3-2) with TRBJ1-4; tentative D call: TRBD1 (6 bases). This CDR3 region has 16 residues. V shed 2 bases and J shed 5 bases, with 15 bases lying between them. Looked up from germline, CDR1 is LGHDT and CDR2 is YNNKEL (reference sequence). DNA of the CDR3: TGTGCCAGCAGCCAAAACCTGGGAGGGACAAATGAAAAACTGTTTTTT. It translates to CASSQNLGGTNEKLFF.

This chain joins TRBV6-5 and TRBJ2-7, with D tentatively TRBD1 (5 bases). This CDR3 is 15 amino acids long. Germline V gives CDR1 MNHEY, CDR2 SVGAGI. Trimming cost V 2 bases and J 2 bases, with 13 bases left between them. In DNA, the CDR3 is TGTGCCAGCAGTTACCGGAGACAGACAGCCTACGAGCAGTACTTC. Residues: CASSYRRQTAYEQYF.

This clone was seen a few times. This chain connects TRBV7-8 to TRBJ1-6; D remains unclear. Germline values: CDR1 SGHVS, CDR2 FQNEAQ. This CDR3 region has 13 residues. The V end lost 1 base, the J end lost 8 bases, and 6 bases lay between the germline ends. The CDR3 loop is CASSLERDSPLHF. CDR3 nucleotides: TGTGCCAGCAGCTTAGAGCGGGATTCACCCCTCCACTTT. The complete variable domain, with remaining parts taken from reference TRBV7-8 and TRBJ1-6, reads GAGVSQSPRYKVAKRGQDVALRCDPISGHVSLFWYQQALGQGPEFLTYFQNEAQLDKSGLPSDRFFAERPEGSVSTLKIQRTQQEDSAVYLCASSLERDSPLHFGNGTRLTVT.

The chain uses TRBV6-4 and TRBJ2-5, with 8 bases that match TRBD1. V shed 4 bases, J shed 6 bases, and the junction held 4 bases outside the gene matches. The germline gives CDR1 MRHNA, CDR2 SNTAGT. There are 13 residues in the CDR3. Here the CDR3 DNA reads TGTGCCAGCAGTGTGACAGGGGCGAAGACCCAGTACTTC. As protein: CASSVTGAKTQYF.

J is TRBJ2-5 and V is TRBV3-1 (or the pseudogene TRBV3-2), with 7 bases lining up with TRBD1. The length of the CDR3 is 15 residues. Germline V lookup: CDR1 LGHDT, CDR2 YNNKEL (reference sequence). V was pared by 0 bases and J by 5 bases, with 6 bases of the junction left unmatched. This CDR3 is CASSQDKGGFETQYF. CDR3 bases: TGTGCCAGCAGCCAAGATAAAGGGGGCTTCGAGACCCAGTACTTC.

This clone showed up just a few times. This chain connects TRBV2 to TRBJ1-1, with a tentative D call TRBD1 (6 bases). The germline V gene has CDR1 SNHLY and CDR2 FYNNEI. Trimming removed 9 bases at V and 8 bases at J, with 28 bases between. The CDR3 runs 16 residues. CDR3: CARQGPSGEGLREAFF. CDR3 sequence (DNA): TGTGCCAGACAGGGCCCTTCGGGTGAGGGCCTCCGGGAAGCTTTCTTT.

The CDR3 DNA is TGTGCCAGCAGGAGAGGAACCTATAGCAATCAGCCCCAGCATTTT. It codes for CASRRGTYSNQPQHF. V usage is TRBV2 and J usage is TRBJ1-5; D is uncertain. V was clipped by 6 bases and J by 0 bases, with 12 bases between them. The CDR3 spans 15 residues. CDR1 and CDR2 (germline): SNHLY, FYNNEI. Looking up the rest from reference TRBV2 and TRBJ1-5 gives the full variable domain: EPEVTQTPSHQVTQMGQEVILRCVPISNHLYFYWYRQILGQKVEFLVSFYNNEISEKSEIFDDQFSVERPDGSNFTLKIRSTKLEDSAMYFCASRRGTYSNQPQHFGDGTRLSIL.

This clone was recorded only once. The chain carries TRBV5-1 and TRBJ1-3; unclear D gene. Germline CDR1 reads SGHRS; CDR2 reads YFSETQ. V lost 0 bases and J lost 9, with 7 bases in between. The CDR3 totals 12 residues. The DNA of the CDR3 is TGCGCCAGCAGCTTGGGAGAAAGCACCATATATTTT. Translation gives CASSLGESTIYF.

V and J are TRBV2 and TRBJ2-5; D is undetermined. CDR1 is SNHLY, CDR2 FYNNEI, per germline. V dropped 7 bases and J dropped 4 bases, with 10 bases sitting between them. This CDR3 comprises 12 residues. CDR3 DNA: TGTGCCAGCACCCCGTTCCGAGAGACCCAGTACTTC. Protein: CASTPFRETQYF.

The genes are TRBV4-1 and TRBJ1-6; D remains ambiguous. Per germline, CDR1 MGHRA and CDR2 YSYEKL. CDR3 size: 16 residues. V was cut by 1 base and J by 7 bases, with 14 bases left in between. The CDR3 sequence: CASSQVPDSKNSPLHF. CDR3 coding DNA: TGCGCCAGCAGCCAAGTTCCAGACTCCAAGAATTCACCCCTCCACTTT.

This chain's CDR3 is CASSGQGGMSSTEAFF. CDR3 sequence (DNA): TGTGCCAGCAGTGGACAGGGTGGCATGAGTAGCACTGAAGCTTTCTTT. V usage is TRBV27 and J usage is TRBJ1-1; TRBD1 matches 8 bases. Trimming cost V 5 bases and J 4 bases; bases outside gene matches: 12. The CDR3 is 16 residues long. The germline V gene encodes CDR1 MNHEY and CDR2 SMNVEV (reference sequence).

This CDR3 reads CASSLGTGPDTQYF. CDR3 DNA: TGCGCCAGCAGCCTAGGGACAGGGCCAGATACGCAGTATTTT. The chain couples TRBV5-1 to TRBJ2-3; TRBD1 aligns across 9 bases. The CDR3 length is 14 residues. The germline V gene encodes CDR1 SGHRS and CDR2 YFSETQ. After removal of 4 bases from V and 4 bases from J, the junction contained 4 bases not matched to a gene.

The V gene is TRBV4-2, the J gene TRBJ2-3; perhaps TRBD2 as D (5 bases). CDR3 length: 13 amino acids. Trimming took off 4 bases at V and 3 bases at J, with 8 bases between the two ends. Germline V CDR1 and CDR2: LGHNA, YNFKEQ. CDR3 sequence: CASSPGVTDTQYF. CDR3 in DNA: TGTGCCAGCAGCCCCGGGGTAACAGATACGCAGTATTTT.

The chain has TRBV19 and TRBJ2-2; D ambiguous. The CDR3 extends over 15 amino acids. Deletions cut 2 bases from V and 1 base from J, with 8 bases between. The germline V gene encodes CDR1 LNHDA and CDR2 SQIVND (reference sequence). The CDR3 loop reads CASSIPSMNTGELFF. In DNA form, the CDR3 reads TGTGCCAGTAGTATACCCAGTATGAACACCGGGGAGCTGTTTTTT. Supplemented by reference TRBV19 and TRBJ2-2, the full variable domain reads DGGITQSPKYLFRKEGQNVTLSCEQNLNHDAMYWYRQDPGQGLRLIYYSQIVNDFQKGDIAEGYSVSREKKESFPLTVTSAQKNPTAFYLCASSIPSMNTGELFFGEGSRLTVL.

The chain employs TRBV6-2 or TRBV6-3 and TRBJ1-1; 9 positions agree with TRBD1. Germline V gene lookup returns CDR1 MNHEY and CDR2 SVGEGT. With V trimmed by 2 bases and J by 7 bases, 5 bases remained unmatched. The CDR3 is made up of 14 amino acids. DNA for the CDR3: TGTGCCAGCAGTTACGGGGACAGGGTCGGTGAAGCTTTCTTT. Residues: CASSYGDRVGEAFF.

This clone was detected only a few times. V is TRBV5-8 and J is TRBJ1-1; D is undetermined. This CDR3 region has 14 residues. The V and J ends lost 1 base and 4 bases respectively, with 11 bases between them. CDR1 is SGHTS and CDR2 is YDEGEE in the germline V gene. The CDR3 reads CASSLQDSRTEAFF. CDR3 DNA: TGTGCCAGCAGCTTGCAGGACTCGCGCACTGAAGCTTTCTTT.

The CDR3 DNA follows: TGTGCCAGCAGCTCCGGGAAACTAATCCAGCCCCAGCATTTT. Protein sequence: CASSSGKLIQPQHF. The rearrangement links TRBV7-2 to TRBJ1-5; unclear D gene. This CDR3 is 14 amino acids long. The ends were cut back, 4 bases at V and 7 bases at J, with 14 bases in the middle. Germline V gene sequence: CDR1 SGHTA, CDR2 FQGNSA.

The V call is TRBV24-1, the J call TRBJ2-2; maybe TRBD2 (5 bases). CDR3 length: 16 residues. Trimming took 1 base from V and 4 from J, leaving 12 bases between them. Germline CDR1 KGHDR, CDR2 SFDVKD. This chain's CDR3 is CATSDFEFGGTGELFF. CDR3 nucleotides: TGTGCCACCAGTGATTTCGAGTTCGGAGGCACCGGGGAGCTGTTTTTT.

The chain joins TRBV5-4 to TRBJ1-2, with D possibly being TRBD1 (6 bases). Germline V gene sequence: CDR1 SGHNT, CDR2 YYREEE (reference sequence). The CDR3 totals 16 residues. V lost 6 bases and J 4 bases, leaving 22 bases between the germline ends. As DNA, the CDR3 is TGTGCCAGCACCTTTCCAGGGGCCTCAGGCTCCTATGGCTACACCTTC. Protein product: CASTFPGASGSYGYTF.

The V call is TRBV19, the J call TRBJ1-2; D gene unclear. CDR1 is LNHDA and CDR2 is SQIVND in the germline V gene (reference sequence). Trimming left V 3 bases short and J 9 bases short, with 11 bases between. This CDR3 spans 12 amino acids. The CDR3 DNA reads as TGTGCCAGTAGTATTTCCGGGATTCGCTACACCTTC. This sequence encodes CASSISGIRYTF.

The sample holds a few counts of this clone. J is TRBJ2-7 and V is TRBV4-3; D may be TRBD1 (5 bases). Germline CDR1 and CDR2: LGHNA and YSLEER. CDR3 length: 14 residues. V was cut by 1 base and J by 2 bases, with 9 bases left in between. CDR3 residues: CASSQAAGPYEQYF. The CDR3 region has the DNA TGCGCCAGCAGCCAAGCTGCAGGGCCCTACGAGCAGTACTTC.

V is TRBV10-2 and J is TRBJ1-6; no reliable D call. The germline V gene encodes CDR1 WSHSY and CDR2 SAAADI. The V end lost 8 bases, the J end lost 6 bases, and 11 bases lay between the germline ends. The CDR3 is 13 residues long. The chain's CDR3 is CASWAGSNSPLHF. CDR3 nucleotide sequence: TGCGCCAGCTGGGCCGGGAGTAATTCACCCCTCCACTTT.

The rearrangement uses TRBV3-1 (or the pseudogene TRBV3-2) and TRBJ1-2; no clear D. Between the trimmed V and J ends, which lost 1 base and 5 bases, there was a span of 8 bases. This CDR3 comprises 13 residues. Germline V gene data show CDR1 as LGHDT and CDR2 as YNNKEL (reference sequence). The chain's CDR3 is CASSQGPSYGYTF. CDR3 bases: TGTGCCAGCAGCCAAGGTCCGAGTTATGGCTACACCTTC.